These 15 T cell receptor beta chains originate from one sample sequenced in a study of blood T cell repertoires in COVID-19 (TCRdb year 2020). Library generation was performed with the immunoSEQ multiplex PCR assay. TCRdb took this table from immuneACCESS and kept in-frame rearrangements with V and J called. Such tables lack part of the clones; where checked against another copy, unresolved V genes explain under half of the gap, and the rest is unexplained. In this sample the table shows approximately 88,000 clones, around 80% of which occur a single time. The ten largest clones capture less than 60% of the sample. Sequenced input: peripheral blood. All receptors come from a human donor in a cohort sampled during active COVID-19.

The chain carries TRBV2 and TRBJ2-6; the match to TRBD1 covers 8 bases. The germline V gene encodes CDR1 SNHLY and CDR2 FYNNEI. The CDR3 length is 18 residues. V trimming: 3 bases; J trimming: 3 bases; junction bases outside the gene matches: 10. The CDR3 bases are TGTGCCAGCAGTGACTCCCTGCAGGGGGCCAATGGGGCCAACGTCCTGACTTTC. Its protein product is CASSDSLQGANGANVLTF.

On this clone: A junction end diverges from the germline sequence, so it may reflect a read error. V usage is TRBV6-5 and J usage is TRBJ2-3; 14 bases are a match to TRBD2. CDR1 MNHEY and CDR2 SVGAGI come from the germline V gene. The length of the CDR3 is 12 residues. This CDR3 is CASSGLAGGANF. Written as DNA, the CDR3 is TGTGCCAGCAGCGGACTAGCGGGAGGTGCTAATTTT.

This clone was observed a single time. This chain connects TRBV6-5 to TRBJ2-7; no reliable D call. CDR1 MNHEY and CDR2 SVGAGI come from the germline V gene. The V gene lost 5 bases and the J gene lost 6 bases, with 8 bases spanning the gap. The CDR3 extends over 11 amino acids. DNA of the CDR3: TGTGCCAGCAGTAGACTGAGCGAGCAGTACTTC. Protein: CASSRLSEQYF.

This chain connects TRBV2 to TRBJ2-7, with 9 nucleotides matching TRBD1. The CDR3 is 15 amino acids. V shed 7 bases and J 6 bases; nucleotides not matched to a gene: 13. Germline lookup yields CDR1 SNHLY and CDR2 FYNNEI. The CDR3, as DNA: TGTGCCAGCACCGGGACAGGGTCCGCCTTGCTCGAGCAGTACTTC. This encodes CASTGTGSALLEQYF.

The rearrangement uses TRBV28 and TRBJ1-2; D unclear. Germline values: CDR1 MDHEN, CDR2 SYDVKM. V was pared by 6 bases and J by 7 bases, with 9 bases between. This CDR3 contains 11 residues. The CDR3 sequence is CASSSGFGYTF. In DNA, the CDR3 is TGTGCCAGCAGCTCGGGGTTTGGCTACACCTTC.

J is TRBJ2-5 and V is TRBV7-2; TRBD2 might be the D (5 bases). V lost 5 bases to trimming and J lost 5 bases, with 15 bases between them. Germline lookup yields CDR1 SGHTA and CDR2 FQGNSA. This CDR3 spans 14 amino acids. The chain's CDR3 is CASSLRTGSETQYF. The CDR3 DNA follows: TGTGCCAGCAGCCTCCGGACTGGCTCGGAGACCCAGTACTTC.

Only a few counts were recorded for this clone. The chain combines TRBV7-8 with TRBJ2-5, with D tentatively TRBD1 (5 bases). V shed 5 bases and J shed 2 bases, with 12 bases lying between them. The germline V gene encodes CDR1 SGHVS and CDR2 FQNEAQ. The CDR3 contains 14 residues. Written as DNA, the CDR3 is TGTGCCAGCAGCCCCTTCGACAGTCAAGAGACCCAGTACTTC. Translating it yields CASSPFDSQETQYF. Full variable domain (outside the CDR3, taken from reference TRBV7-8 and TRBJ2-5): GAGVSQSPRYKVAKRGQDVALRCDPISGHVSLFWYQQALGQGPEFLTYFQNEAQLDKSGLPSDRFFAERPEGSVSTLKIQRTQQEDSAVYLCASSPFDSQETQYFGPGTRLLVL.

This clone was seen only a few times. The CDR3 DNA sequence: TGTGCCAGCTCATTACAGGCTCAGTCAACTAATGAAAAACTGTTTTTT. Protein: CASSLQAQSTNEKLFF. The rearrangement joins TRBV18 to TRBJ1-4, with D perhaps TRBD1 (5 bases). Germline V gene data show CDR1 as KGHSH and CDR2 as LQKENI. CDR3 length: 16 residues. Trimming took off 5 bases at V and 0 bases at J, with 13 bases between the two ends.

The chain carries TRBV28 and TRBJ2-3; 7 bases agree with TRBD2. The germline V gene has CDR1 MDHEN and CDR2 SYDVKM. The CDR3 consists of 13 residues. V shed 5 bases, J shed 2 bases, and the junction held 1 base outside the gene matches. The CDR3 reads CASSLAATDTQYF. The CDR3, as DNA: TGTGCCAGCAGTCTAGCGGCCACAGATACGCAGTATTTT.

V usage is TRBV5-1 and J usage is TRBJ1-1; TRBD1 agrees at 7 bases. J gave up 7 bases and V 4 bases, and 10 bases lay outside the gene matches. Germline V gene lookup returns CDR1 SGHRS and CDR2 YFSETQ. This CDR3 spans 14 amino acids. Here the CDR3 DNA reads TGCGCCAGCAGCCGGGGACAGTCGGGTGGTGAAGCTTTCTTT. Translated: CASSRGQSGGEAFF.

V and J are TRBV7-2 and TRBJ1-6; D is unclear. V dropped 5 bases and J dropped 7 bases, with 12 bases sitting between them. Germline-derived CDR1 and CDR2 are SGHTA and FQGNSA. The CDR3 contains 14 residues. The CDR3 DNA reads as TGTGCCAGCAGCCTGACACCCTGGAATTCACCCCTCCACTTT. This translates into CASSLTPWNSPLHF.

V and J are TRBV2 and TRBJ2-1, with TRBD2 matching over 7 bases. The J segment lost 2 bases and the V segment lost 6 bases, leaving 7 bases of the junction unmatched. This CDR3 contains 15 residues. CDR1 is SNHLY, CDR2 FYNNEI, per germline. This chain's CDR3 is CASRALAVAYNEQFF. CDR3 sequence (DNA): TGTGCCAGCAGGGCTCTAGCGGTCGCCTACAATGAGCAGTTCTTC.

This sequence joins TRBV5-1 and TRBJ2-3; possibly TRBD1 for D (6 bases). CDR3 length: 14 residues. Per the germline V gene, CDR1 is SGHRS and CDR2 is YFSETQ. Trimming took 3 bases from V and 4 from J, leaving 12 bases between them. The CDR3 DNA reads as TGCGCCAGCAGCTCCTCAGGGGTACCAGATACGCAGTATTTT. Its translation is CASSSSGVPDTQYF.

The rearrangement uses TRBV10-3 and TRBJ2-1; 8 nucleotides align to TRBD2. The CDR3 has 15 amino acids. Germline assignment: CDR1 ENHRY and CDR2 SYGVKD. The V gene end was trimmed by 0 bases and the J gene end by 5 bases; junction bases not matched to a gene: 3. CDR3 coding DNA: TGTGCCATCAGTGAGTCGACGGGAGGGAACAATGAGCAGTTCTTC. It yields the protein CAISESTGGNNEQFF.

The rearrangement links TRBV19 to TRBJ2-3; the D gene is possibly TRBD2 (6 bases). With 2 bases removed from V and 4 bases from J, the gap between germline ends came to 7 bases. Germline V gives CDR1 LNHDA, CDR2 SQIVND (reference sequence). CDR3 length: 13 amino acids. For the CDR3, the DNA is TGTGCCAGTAGTATATCGGGGGCAGATACGCAGTATTTT. Protein product: CASSISGADTQYF.